The next 22 T cell receptor beta chains were all read from a single sample in a study of shared clonotypes between healthy human individuals. The table came from immunoSEQ multiplex PCR; TCRdb's copy has only in-frame clones and leaves some out. The sample has roughly 2.4 million clones; almost 96% are singletons. The sequenced sample was naive CD4+ T cells sorted from blood. The sample's subset: CD45RA+ positively selected. Receptors originate from a man aged 18 to 35 in good health.

CDR3 nucleotide sequence: TGTGCCAGTAGCTTCAGGTTCAATGAAAAACTGTTTTTT. It is translated as CASSFRFNEKLFF. This rearrangement joins TRBV19 to TRBJ1-4; D remains unclear. V lost 6 bases and J 5 bases, leaving 10 bases between the germline ends. Germline assignment: CDR1 LNHDA and CDR2 SQIVND (reference sequence). CDR3 length equals 13 residues.

This rearrangement joins TRBV6-6 to TRBJ1-4, with no clear D. V shed 2 bases and J shed 0 bases, with 7 bases lying between them. Germline V gene sequence: CDR1 MNHNY, CDR2 SVGAGI (reference sequence). The CDR3 totals 15 residues. The CDR3 DNA reads TGTGCCAGCAGTTACGAGGGTCCAACTAATGAAAAACTGTTTTTT. Amino acid sequence: CASSYEGPTNEKLFF.

V gene TRBV28 combines with J gene TRBJ1-2; the D is unclear. V gave up 5 bases and J gave up 4 bases, with 8 bases separating them. CDR1 is MDHEN, CDR2 SYDVKM, per germline. This CDR3 has 12 residues. The CDR3, as DNA: TGTGCCAGCAGTGGACGTATCTATGGCTACACCTTC. Translated: CASSGRIYGYTF.

The chain uses TRBV18 and TRBJ2-2, with TRBD2 matching 14 bases. Germline V gives CDR1 KGHSH, CDR2 LQKENI. The CDR3 totals 15 residues. J was trimmed by 7 bases and V by 3 bases; bases with no gene match: 1. CDR3 amino acids: CASSPGTSGSGELFF. The CDR3 nucleotides are TGTGCCAGCTCACCCGGGACTAGCGGGAGCGGGGAGCTGTTTTTT.

This chain joins TRBV27 and TRBJ1-1; the D is unclear. The CDR3 spans 13 residues. CDR1 and CDR2 (germline): MNHEY, SMNVEV (reference sequence). The V and J ends lost 3 bases and 5 bases respectively, with 10 bases between them. The CDR3, as DNA: TGTGCCAGCAGTTTTCAGAGCCAAACTGAAGCTTTCTTT. Translating it yields CASSFQSQTEAFF.

V is TRBV2 and J is TRBJ1-2, with D uncertain. V was clipped by 3 bases and J by 4 bases, with 12 bases between them. CDR1 is SNHLY, CDR2 FYNNEI, per germline. This CDR3 contains 14 residues. Written as DNA, the CDR3 is TGTGCCAGCAGTGATTCTGAGCGGGCCTATGGCTACACCTTC. Translated: CASSDSERAYGYTF.

CDR3 nucleotides: TGTGCCAGCAGTACCCGGGACAGGGCAGAGACCCAGTACTTC. It encodes CASSTRDRAETQYF. V is TRBV6-1 and J is TRBJ2-5; 9 bases agree with TRBD1. CDR1 and CDR2 (germline): MNHNS, SASEGT. After removal of 5 bases from V and 4 bases from J, the junction contained 5 bases not matched to a gene. The CDR3 extends over 14 amino acids.

A word on this clone: Within the sample, other DNA sequences also encode this same CDR3. This chain connects TRBV7-6 to TRBJ2-7; 13 bases match TRBD2. V was clipped by 6 bases and J by 2 bases; unmatched bases: 7. The germline V gene encodes CDR1 SGHVS and CDR2 FNYEAQ. This CDR3 region has 16 residues. The CDR3 nucleotides are TGTGCCAGCAGTTTCGGACTAGCGGGGGAAACCTACGAGCAGTACTTC. Protein sequence: CASSFGLAGETYEQYF.

This clone was recorded once. Other DNA sequences in the sample encode the same CDR3. J is TRBJ1-5 and V is TRBV19, with TRBD1 as a possible D gene (5 bases). V was pared by 4 bases and J by 4 bases, with 8 bases between. The V gene's germline CDR1 is LNHDA and CDR2 SQIVND (reference sequence). CDR3 size: 13 residues. The CDR3 reads CASSKGENQPQHF. For the CDR3, the DNA is TGTGCCAGTAGTAAAGGGGAGAATCAGCCCCAGCATTTT.

The chain joins TRBV5-4 to TRBJ2-1; a possible D gene is TRBD2 (6 bases). There are 14 residues in the CDR3. Germline CDR1 reads SGHNT; CDR2 reads YYREEE (reference sequence). The germline V and J ends were trimmed by 0 bases and 5 bases, with 9 bases remaining between them. CDR3 residues: CASSLVASDNEQFF. The CDR3 bases are TGTGCCAGCAGCTTGGTTGCTAGCGACAATGAGCAGTTCTTC.

The chain is built from TRBV30 and TRBJ1-2; a weak D match, TRBD1 (6 bases). CDR1 and CDR2 from the germline V gene are GTSNPN and SVGIG (reference sequence). The V gene lost 2 bases and the J gene lost 2 bases, with 9 bases spanning the gap. This CDR3 has 13 amino acids. This chain's CDR3 is CAWSTQGNYGYTF. CDR3 coding DNA: TGTGCCTGGAGTACCCAGGGGAACTATGGCTACACCTTC.

This chain links TRBV5-6 with TRBJ2-7, with unresolved D. Germline CDR1 reads SGHDT; CDR2 reads YYEEEE. Trimming stripped 6 bases from V and 2 bases from J, with 12 bases between. The CDR3 is made up of 13 amino acids. This CDR3 reads CASTQTDAYEQYF. Written as DNA, the CDR3 is TGTGCCAGCACACAAACAGACGCCTACGAGCAGTACTTC.

The chain couples TRBV6-1 to TRBJ2-7, with D unclear. V was trimmed by 3 bases and J by 7 bases, leaving 16 bases between them. This CDR3 is 14 amino acids long. The germline V gene has CDR1 MNHNS and CDR2 SASEGT. The CDR3 DNA follows: TGTGCCAGCAGTGACAGATTGAGGCTTCGGGAGCAGTACTTC. Residues: CASSDRLRLREQYF.

This chain uses TRBV2 with TRBJ2-2; 7 nucleotides line up with TRBD1. Germline CDR1 reads SNHLY; CDR2 reads FYNNEI. V was pared by 2 bases and J by 5 bases, with 5 bases of the junction left unmatched. The CDR3 loop spans 15 amino acids. This chain's CDR3 is CASSEMGQITGELFF. As DNA, the CDR3 is TGTGCCAGCAGTGAAATGGGACAGATTACCGGGGAGCTGTTTTTT.

J is TRBJ1-5 and V is TRBV9; D is uncertain. The CDR3 runs 13 residues. V was pared by 7 bases and J by 3 bases, with 11 bases between. Germline V CDR1 and CDR2: SGDLS, YYNGEE. The CDR3 DNA reads TGTGCCAGCTCAGTAGACAACAATCAGCCCCAGCATTTT. Translation: CASSVDNNQPQHF.

CDR3 nucleotides: TGTGCCTGGAGTGACGACAGGGCTGGAAACACCATATATTTT. Protein: CAWSDDRAGNTIYF. The chain links TRBV30 to TRBJ1-3, with 7 bases that match TRBD1. J lost 2 bases, V lost 1 base, and 2 bases had no gene match. The CDR3 sequence is 14 residues long. CDR1 and CDR2 (germline): GTSNPN, SVGIG (reference sequence).

Of note for this clone: Additional DNA sequences in this sample encode the identical CDR3. The J gene is TRBJ2-2, the V gene TRBV15; D gene ambiguous. V lost 0 bases and J lost 2, with 7 bases in between. This CDR3 spans 15 amino acids. Per the germline V gene, CDR1 is LNHNV and CDR2 is YYDKDF (reference sequence). The CDR3, as DNA: TGTGCCACCAGCAGAGATCCGGGCAACACCGGGGAGCTGTTTTTT. Translation gives CATSRDPGNTGELFF.

The rearrangement joins TRBV27 to TRBJ1-2; unclear D gene. The CDR3 totals 15 residues. Trimming stripped 4 bases from V and 0 bases from J, with 12 bases between. Germline V CDR1 and CDR2: MNHEY, SMNVEV (reference sequence). The CDR3 spells CASSSLSKANYGYTF. The CDR3 bases are TGTGCCAGCAGTTCGCTCAGTAAAGCTAACTATGGCTACACCTTC.

V is TRBV2 and J is TRBJ1-1; D ambiguous. The CDR3 has 11 residues. Trimming cost V 6 bases and J 7 bases, with 9 bases left between them. Germline V lookup: CDR1 SNHLY, CDR2 FYNNEI. This CDR3 is CASSGEVEAFF. CDR3 coding DNA: TGTGCCAGCAGCGGAGAAGTTGAAGCTTTCTTT.

The CDR3 reads CASSLDVGRDQHF. The CDR3 region has the DNA TGCGCCAGCAGCTTGGATGTGGGAAGGGATCAGCATTTT. The V call is TRBV5-1, the J call TRBJ1-5; D not resolved. Trimming pared 0 bases from V and 13 bases from J, leaving 14 bases between. The CDR3 length is 13 residues. Germline V gene data show CDR1 as SGHRS and CDR2 as YFSETQ.

The chain couples TRBV5-1 to TRBJ2-1; tentatively, D is TRBD1 or TRBD2 (5 bases each). This CDR3 is 15 amino acids long. V was trimmed by 4 bases and J by 4 bases, leaving 15 bases between them. Per germline, CDR1 SGHRS and CDR2 YFSETQ. CDR3 bases: TGCGCCAGCAGCCCAACCGGGACGCCTTACAATGAGCAGTTCTTC. Translation gives CASSPTGTPYNEQFF.

The chain's CDR3 is CASRGQGTSYEQYF. The CDR3 DNA reads TGTGCCAGTCGAGGACAGGGGACCTCCTACGAGCAGTACTTC. This chain connects TRBV7-9 to TRBJ2-7, with TRBD1 matching 9 bases. With 9 bases clipped from V and 0 bases from J, the junction kept 6 bases outside the gene matches. This CDR3 has 14 amino acids. CDR1 is SEHNR and CDR2 is FQNEAQ in the germline V gene (reference sequence). Full variable domain (missing parts from reference TRBV7-9 and TRBJ2-7): DTGVSQNPRHKITKRGQNVTFRCDPISEHNRLYWYRQTLGQGPEFLTYFQNEAQLEKSRLLSDRFSAERPKGSFSTLEIQRTEQGDSAMYLCASRGQGTSYEQYFGPGTRLTVT.